This T cell receptor (beta chain) was found in a study of response to subunit inactivated influenza vaccine. TCRdb recomputed calls from the RT-PCR reads with MiXCR, one row per CDR3 protein. Of under 550,000 distinct CDR3 sequences listed, approximately 7.7% were seen once; the top ten hold around 13%. The study's findings and limits: Only a handful of new T cells, the authors suggested, are recruited with each seasonal influenza vaccination.

This clonotype has a handful of counts. Its specificity is unknown. The CDR3 spans 16 residues. The V end lost 1 base, the J end lost 1 base, and 12 bases lay between the germline ends. Germline loops: CDR1 SGHVS, CDR2 FNYEAQ. V gene TRBV7-6 combines with J gene TRBJ2-3, with a weak D call TRBD2 (6 bases). Sequences were derived from PBMCs from blood, sampled around 25 months after vaccination. The TCR comes from a man aged 50-75 years who received an inactivated influenza vaccine. CDR3 sequence: CASSLESSVGTDTQYF. CDR3 nucleotide sequence: TGTGCCAGCAGCTTAGAGTCTAGCGTCGGCACAGATACGCAGTATTTT.